This T cell receptor beta chain comes out of a study of graft-versus-host responses after intestinal transplantation. Study-level information: Recipients across the board were started on anti-thymocyte globulin induction, then kept on tacrolimus and steroids for approximately three years.

On this clone itself: Its cognate antigen is unknown. Germline is not matched at one junction end, which may reflect a read error.

In germline, CDR1 is SGHTA, CDR2 FQGTGA. The CDR3 sequence is 14 residues long. Study results and caveats: Recipient marrow harbored GvH clones, some of which surfaced first in ileum or blood.

TCRdb's table, derived via immunoSEQ multiplex PCR, lists solely in-frame clones and lacks some. This table has roughly 110,000 clones, more than 90% appearing once. The clonotype was recovered from a human donor who was the organ donor for an intestinal transplant. The V call is TRBV7-3, the J call TRBJ2-1, with D unclear. This specimen was unstimulated CD4+ T cells sorted from spleen or lymph node cells, taken before transplant. CDR3 bases: TGTGCCAGCGGCTTATTCGGGTCCTGGGGAGAGCAGTTCTTC. Encoded protein: CASGLFGSWGEQFF.